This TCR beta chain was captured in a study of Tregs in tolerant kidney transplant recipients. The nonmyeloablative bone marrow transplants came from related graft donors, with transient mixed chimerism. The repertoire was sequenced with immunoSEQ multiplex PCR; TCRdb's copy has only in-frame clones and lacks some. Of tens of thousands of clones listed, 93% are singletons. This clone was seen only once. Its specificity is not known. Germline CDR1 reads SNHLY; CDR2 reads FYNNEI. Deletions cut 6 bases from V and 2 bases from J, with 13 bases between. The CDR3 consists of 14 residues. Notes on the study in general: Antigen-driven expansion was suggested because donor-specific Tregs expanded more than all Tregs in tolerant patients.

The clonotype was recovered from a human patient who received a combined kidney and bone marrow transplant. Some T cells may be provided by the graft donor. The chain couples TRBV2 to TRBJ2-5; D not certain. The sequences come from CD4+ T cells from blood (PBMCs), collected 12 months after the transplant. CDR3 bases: TGTGCCAGCAGCCGCGCAATGAATCAAGAGACCCAGTACTTC. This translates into CASSRAMNQETQYF.